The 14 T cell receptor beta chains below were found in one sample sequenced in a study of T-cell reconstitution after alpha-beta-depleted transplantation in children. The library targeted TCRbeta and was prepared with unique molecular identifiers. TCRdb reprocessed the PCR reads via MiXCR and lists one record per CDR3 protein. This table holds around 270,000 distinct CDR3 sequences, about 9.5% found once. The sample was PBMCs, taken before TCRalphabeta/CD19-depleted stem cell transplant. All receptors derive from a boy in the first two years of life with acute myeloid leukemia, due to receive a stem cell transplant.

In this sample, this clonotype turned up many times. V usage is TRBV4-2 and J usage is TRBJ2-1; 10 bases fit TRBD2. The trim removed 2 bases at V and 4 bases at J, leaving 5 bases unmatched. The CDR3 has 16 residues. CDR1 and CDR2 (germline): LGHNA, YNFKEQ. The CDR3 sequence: CASSQRKLAGYNEQFF. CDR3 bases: TGTGCCAGCAGCCAAAGGAAACTAGCGGGGTACAATGAGCAGTTCTTC.

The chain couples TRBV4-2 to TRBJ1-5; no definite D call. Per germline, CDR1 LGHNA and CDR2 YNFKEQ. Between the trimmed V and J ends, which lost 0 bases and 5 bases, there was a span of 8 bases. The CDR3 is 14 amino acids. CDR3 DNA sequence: TGTGCCAGCAGCCAAGATAACGGCTATCAGCCCCAGCATTTT. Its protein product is CASSQDNGYQPQHF.

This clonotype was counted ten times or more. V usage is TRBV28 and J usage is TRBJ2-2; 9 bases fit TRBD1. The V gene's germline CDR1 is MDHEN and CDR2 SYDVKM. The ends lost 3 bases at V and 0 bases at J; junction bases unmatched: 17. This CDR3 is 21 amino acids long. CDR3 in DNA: TGTGCCAGCAGTTTTGCTCCCCTCCGGGACAGGGACCCTTCGAACACCGGGGAGCTGTTTTTT. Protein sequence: CASSFAPLRDRDPSNTGELFF.

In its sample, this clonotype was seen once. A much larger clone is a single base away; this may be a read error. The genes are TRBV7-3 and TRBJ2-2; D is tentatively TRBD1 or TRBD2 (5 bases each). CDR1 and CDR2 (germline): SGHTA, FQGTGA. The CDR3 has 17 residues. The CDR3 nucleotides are TGTGCCAGCAGCCTGAATCAGTGGACGGGGAACACCGGGGACCTGTTTTTT. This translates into CASSLNQWTGNTGDLFF.

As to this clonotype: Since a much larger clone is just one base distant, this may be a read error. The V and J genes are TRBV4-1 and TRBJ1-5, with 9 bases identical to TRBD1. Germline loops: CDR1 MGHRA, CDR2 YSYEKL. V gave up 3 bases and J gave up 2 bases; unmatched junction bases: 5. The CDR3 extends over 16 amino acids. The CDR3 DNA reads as TGCGCCAGCAGCCACGATAGGACAGGGGGCAATCAGCCCCAGCATTTT. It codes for CASSHDRTGGNQPQHF.

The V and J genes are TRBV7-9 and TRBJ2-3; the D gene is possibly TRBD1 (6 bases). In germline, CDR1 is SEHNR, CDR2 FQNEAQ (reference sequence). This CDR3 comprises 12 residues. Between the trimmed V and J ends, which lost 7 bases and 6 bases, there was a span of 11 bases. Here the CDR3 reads CASTLRGDTQYF. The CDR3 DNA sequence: TGTGCCAGCACCCTTAGGGGGGATACGCAGTATTTT.

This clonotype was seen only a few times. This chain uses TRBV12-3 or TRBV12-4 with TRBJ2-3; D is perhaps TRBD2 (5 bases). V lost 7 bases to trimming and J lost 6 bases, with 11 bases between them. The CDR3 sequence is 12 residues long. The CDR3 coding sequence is TGTGCCAGCAACGGAGGCGGTGATACGCAGTATTTT. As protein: CASNGGGDTQYF.

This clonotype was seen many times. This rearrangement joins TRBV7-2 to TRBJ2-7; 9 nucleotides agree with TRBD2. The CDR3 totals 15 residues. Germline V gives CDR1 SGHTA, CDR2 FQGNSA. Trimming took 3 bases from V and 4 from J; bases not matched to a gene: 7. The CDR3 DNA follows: TGTGCCAGCAGCTTCGTGGCGGGAGGGCCATACGAGCAGTACTTC. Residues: CASSFVAGGPYEQYF.

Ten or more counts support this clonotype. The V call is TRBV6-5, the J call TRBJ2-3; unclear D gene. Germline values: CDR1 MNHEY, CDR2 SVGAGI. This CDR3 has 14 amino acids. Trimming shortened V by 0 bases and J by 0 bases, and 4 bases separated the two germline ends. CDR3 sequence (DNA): TGTGCCAGCAGTTACTCCGACAGCACAGATACGCAGTATTTT. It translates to CASSYSDSTDTQYF.

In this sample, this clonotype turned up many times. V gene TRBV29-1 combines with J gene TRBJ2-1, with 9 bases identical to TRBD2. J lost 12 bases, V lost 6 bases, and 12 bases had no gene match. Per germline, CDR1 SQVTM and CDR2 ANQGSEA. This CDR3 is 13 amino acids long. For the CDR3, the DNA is TGCAGCGTCCATGCTCGTCTAGCGGGAATGCAGTTCTTC. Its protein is CSVHARLAGMQFF.

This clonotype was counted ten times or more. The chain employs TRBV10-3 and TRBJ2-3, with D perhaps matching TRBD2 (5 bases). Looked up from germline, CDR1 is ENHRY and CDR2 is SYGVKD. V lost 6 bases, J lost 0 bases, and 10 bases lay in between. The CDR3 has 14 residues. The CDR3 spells CAIRAGLSTDTQYF. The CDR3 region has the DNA TGTGCCATCAGGGCGGGCCTTAGCACAGATACGCAGTATTTT.

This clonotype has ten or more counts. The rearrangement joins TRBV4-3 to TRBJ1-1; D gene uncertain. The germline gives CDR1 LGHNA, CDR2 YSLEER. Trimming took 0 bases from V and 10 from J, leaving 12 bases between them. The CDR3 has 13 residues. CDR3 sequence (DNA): TGCGCCAGCAGCCAAGATCGGGTAGGAAGAGCTTTCTTT. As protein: CASSQDRVGRAFF.

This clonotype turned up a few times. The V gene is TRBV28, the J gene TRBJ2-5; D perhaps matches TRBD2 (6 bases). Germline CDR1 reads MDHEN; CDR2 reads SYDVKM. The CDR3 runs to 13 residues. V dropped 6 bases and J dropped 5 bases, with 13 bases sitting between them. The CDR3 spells CASSGTFRETQYF. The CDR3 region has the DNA TGTGCCAGCAGCGGGACTTTCCGGGAGACCCAGTACTTC. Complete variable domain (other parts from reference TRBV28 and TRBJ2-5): DVKVTQSSRYLVKRTGEKVFLECVQDMDHENMFWYRQDPGLGLRLIYFSYDVKMKEKGDIPEGYSVSREKKERFSLILESASTNQTSMYLCASSGTFRETQYFGPGTRLLVL.

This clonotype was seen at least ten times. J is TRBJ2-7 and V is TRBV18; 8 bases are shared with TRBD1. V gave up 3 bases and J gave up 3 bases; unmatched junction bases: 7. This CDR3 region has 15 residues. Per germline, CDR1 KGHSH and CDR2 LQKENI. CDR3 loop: CASSPTLTGGYEQYF. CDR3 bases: TGTGCCAGCTCACCTACCCTTACAGGGGGCTACGAGCAGTACTTC.